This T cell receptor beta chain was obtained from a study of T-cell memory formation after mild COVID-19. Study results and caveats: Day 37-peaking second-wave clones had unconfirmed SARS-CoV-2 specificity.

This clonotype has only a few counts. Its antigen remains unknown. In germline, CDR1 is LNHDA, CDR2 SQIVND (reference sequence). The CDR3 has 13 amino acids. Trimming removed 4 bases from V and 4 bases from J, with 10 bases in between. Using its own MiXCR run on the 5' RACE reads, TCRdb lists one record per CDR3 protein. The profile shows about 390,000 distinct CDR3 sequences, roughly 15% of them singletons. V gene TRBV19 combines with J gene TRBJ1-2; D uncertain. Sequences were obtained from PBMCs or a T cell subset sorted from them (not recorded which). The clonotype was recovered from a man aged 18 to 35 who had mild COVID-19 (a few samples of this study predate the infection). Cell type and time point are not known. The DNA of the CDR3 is TGTGCCAGTAGTACCCCCCCCTTCTATGGCTACACCTTC. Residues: CASSTPPFYGYTF.